This TCR beta chain stems from a study of cytomegalovirus exposure and HLA in healthy donors. Study-level results: Follow-up analysis seemed to connect common viral pathogens with several of the most significant clusters identified.

A remark on this clone: The antigen is undetermined.

CDR1 and CDR2 (germline): SGHTA, FQGTGA. This CDR3 contains 14 residues. V shed 2 bases and J shed 4 bases, with 11 bases lying between them. PCR amplification relied on 60 Vbeta primers (plus 13 Jbeta primers). Sequencing used immunoSEQ multiplex PCR; TCRdb keeps in-frame clones, though not all of them. The top ten clones hold approximately 4.8% of a sample with around 200,000 clones, roughly 77% of them seen once. Sequences were obtained from PBMCs. The receptor was derived from a man aged 30 to 39 in good health and CMV-seropositive. The chain couples TRBV7-3 to TRBJ1-1, with unresolved D. DNA of the CDR3: TGTGCCAGCAGCTTACAGAGTTCGGGCACTGAAGCTTTCTTT. It is translated as CASSLQSSGTEAFF.